Listed below are T cell receptor beta chains from one sample, sequenced in a study of blood T cell repertoires in COVID-19. Repertoires were generated with immunoSEQ multiplex PCR, while TCRdb's copy carries only in-frame clones and drops some. The data show 200,000 to 300,000 clones, 65% to 90% seen once. Source material: peripheral blood. The source of these receptors is a man between 40 and 49 years old who had recovered from COVID-19. Each CDR3 is given with its conserved first and last residue. A D gene is named only where the DNA matches it firmly. Clone size is stated in some rows and not others, as once, few, many or a class when expanded.

>.|TRBJ2-5|TRBD2|TRBV5-4
TGTGCCAGCAGCTCGACTAGCGGGGGGCCTAACCAGTACTTC
CASSSTSGGPNQYF
>.|TRBJ2-7|.|TRBV12-3/TRBV12-4
TGTGCCAGCAGTTTGACTGGCTACGAGCAGTACTTC
CASSLTGYEQYF
>.|TRBJ1-3|TRBD1|TRBV11-2
TGTGCCAGCAGCGCCAGGGACAGTGGAAACACCATATATTTT
CASSARDSGNTIYF
>.|TRBJ1-1|.|TRBV13
TGTGCCAGCAGCTTGCGGGAGGAGACTGAAGCTTTCTTT
CASSLREETEAFF
>.|TRBJ1-5|.|TRBV12-3/TRBV12-4
TGTGCCAGCAGTTTCTTTAGGGGGATCCAGCATTTT
CASSFFRGIQHF
>few|TRBJ2-3|.|TRBV6-4
TGTGCCAGCAGTGACTCCCAGGGCCCAGATACGCAGTATTTT
CASSDSQGPDTQYF
>.|TRBJ1-5|.|TRBV27
TGTGCCAGCAAACAGGGCAATCAGCCCCAGCATTTT
CASKQGNQPQHF
>.|TRBJ2-7|.|TRBV6-1
TGTGCCAGCAGTGAACTAGGACTTTCCGAGCAGTACTTC
CASSELGLSEQYF
>once|TRBJ1-1|.|TRBV2
TGTGCCAGCAGTGAAGGGTTACGGTCGGAAGCTTTCTTT
CASSEGLRSEAFF
>.|TRBJ2-7|TRBD2|TRBV10-1
TGCGCCAGCTCGCCTAGCGGATACTACGAGCAGTACTTC
CASSPSGYYEQYF
>.|TRBJ1-4|.|TRBV28
TGTGCCAGCAGTCCAGTTACAACTAATGAAAAACTGTTTTTT
CASSPVTTNEKLFF
>once|TRBJ2-2|.|TRBV9
TGTGCCAGCAGCGAGTGGGGCGGGGACAGCACCGGGGAGCTGTTTTTT
CASSEWGGDSTGELFF
>.|TRBJ1-1|.|TRBV6-5
TGTGCCAGCAGTTCCGGCCGGAGGCAAGCTTTCTTT
CASSSGRRQAFF
>.|TRBJ1-6|TRBD1|TRBV6-5
TGTGCCAGCAGTTACTCGGCCGGGACAGCCGATTCACCCCTCCACTTT
CASSYSAGTADSPLHF
>.|TRBJ1-2|.|TRBV3-1/TRBV3-2
TGTGCCAGCAGCCAAAACCTCGGGGAGCCGGGCTACACCTTC
CASSQNLGEPGYTF
>.|TRBJ1-6|TRBD1|TRBV30
TGTGCCTGGTCCGACAGGGGAGGTTCACCCCTCCACTTT
CAWSDRGGSPLHF
>.|TRBJ2-7|TRBD1|TRBV7-2
TGTGCCAGCAGCATCCAAGGACAGGACTACGAGCAGTACTTC
CASSIQGQDYEQYF
>once|TRBJ2-5|.|TRBV7-2
TGTGCCAGCAGCCTATTGGGGGGGGCGGCAGAGACCCAGTACTTC
CASSLLGGAAETQYF
>.|TRBJ2-1|TRBD2|TRBV20-1
TGCAGTGCTAGTCCTCCTACATCGGGGAGCGGGGGGTATGATGAGCAGTTCTTC
CSASPPTSGSGGYDEQFF
>.|TRBJ1-1|.|TRBV30
TGTGCCTGGAGTGTAGCGGTTACCATATCAGCTTTCTTT
CAWSVAVTISAFF
>.|TRBJ2-3|TRBD2|TRBV2
TGTGCCAGCAGTACTGGGACTAGCGCAACCACAGATACGCAGTATTTT
CASSTGTSATTDTQYF
>.|TRBJ2-7|TRBD1|TRBV5-4
TGTGCCAGCAGCTTGAGGACAGGGTCCTCCTACGAGCAGTACTTC
CASSLRTGSSYEQYF
>.|TRBJ1-6|.|TRBV6-4
TGTGCCAGCAGTTACAGCTATAATTCACCCCTCCACTTT
CASSYSYNSPLHF
>.|TRBJ2-1|TRBD2|TRBV19
TGTGCCAGTAGTATAGACCCAGCGGGGGGACCCCAGCAGTTCTTC
CASSIDPAGGPQQFF
>.|TRBJ1-4|TRBD1|TRBV6-2/TRBV6-3
TGTGCCAGCAGTGCCTACCGGACAGGGGGGAGTGAAAAACTGTTTTTT
CASSAYRTGGSEKLFF
>.|TRBJ2-2|.|TRBV4-3
TGCGCCAGCAGCCAAGACTACACCGGGGAGCTGTTTTTT
CASSQDYTGELFF
>once|TRBJ2-5|.|TRBV5-1
TGCGCCTCCGCGAGGGGGGGGGCTCGGGCGGAGACCCAGTACTTC
CASARGGARAETQYF
>.|TRBJ2-7|.|TRBV7-2
TGTGCCAGCAGCTTGGATCCCGGGGGAAACTACGAGCAGTACTTC
CASSLDPGGNYEQYF
>.|TRBJ1-1|TRBD1|TRBV5-1
TGCGCCAGCAGCTCTTACGGGACAGGGGGCCGATTGAACACTGAAGCTTTCTTT
CASSSYGTGGRLNTEAFF
>once|TRBJ2-1|TRBD2|TRBV5-5
TGTGCCAGCAGCAGTATGACTAGCGGGGGTCTAAGCTCCTACAATGAGCAGTTCTTC
CASSSMTSGGLSSYNEQFF
>few|TRBJ1-2|TRBD1|TRBV7-8
TGTGCCAGCAGCCACCCGGGACAGGGGTATGGCTACACCTTC
CASSHPGQGYGYTF
>few|TRBJ1-1|.|TRBV6-5
TGTGCCAGCAGTTATAGAGACACTGAAGCTTTCTTT
CASSYRDTEAFF
>.|TRBJ2-6|.|TRBV10-3
TGTGCCATCAGTGACGGCTCTGGGGCCAACGTCCTGACTTTC
CAISDGSGANVLTF
>once|TRBJ2-7|TRBD1|TRBV2
TGTGCCAGCAGTTCCCCCCGACAGGGGAATATCTACGAGCAGTACTTC
CASSSPRQGNIYEQYF
>.|TRBJ1-2|.|TRBV9
TGTGCCAGCAGCGTAGCGGCAGGGGACTATGGCTACACCTTC
CASSVAAGDYGYTF
>.|TRBJ2-7|TRBD2|TRBV5-6
TGTGCCAGCAGCTTCAGTACGGGACTAGCTCTTTGGGAGCAGTACTTC
CASSFSTGLALWEQYF
>.|TRBJ2-7|TRBD1|TRBV6-2/TRBV6-3
TGTGCCAGCAGTACCCCACCGGGACAGAAGCCCTACGAGCAGTACTTC
CASSTPPGQKPYEQYF
>.|TRBJ1-2|TRBD1|TRBV9
TGTGCCAGCAGCCCTCGGCCGGACAGGGCGGGCTACACCTTC
CASSPRPDRAGYTF
>.|TRBJ2-5|.|TRBV11-2
TGTGCCAGCAGCTTAGACGGGGAGACCCAGTACTTC
CASSLDGETQYF
>.|TRBJ1-2|TRBD1|TRBV10-3
TGTGCCATCACTGAGGGACAGGGGCGCGATAACTATGGCTACACCTTC
CAITEGQGRDNYGYTF
>.|TRBJ1-1|TRBD1|TRBV5-1
TGCGCCAGCAGCTCGTCCTGGGACAGGGTTACTGAAGCTTTCTTT
CASSSSWDRVTEAFF
>.|TRBJ1-1|.|TRBV7-4
TGTGCCAGTCCCCACATGAACACTGAAGCTTTCTTT
CASPHMNTEAFF
>.|TRBJ2-2|.|TRBV5-1
TGCGCCAGCAGCGGCGGGCCTGGGTTAGACACCGGGGAGCTGTTTTTT
CASSGGPGLDTGELFF
>.|TRBJ2-6|.|TRBV4-3
TGCGCCAGCAGCCAAGAGGCTCTCTCTGGGGCCAACGTCCTGACTTTC
CASSQEALSGANVLTF
>.|TRBJ2-2|.|TRBV19
TGTGCCACTCGAGGCGGAAGGAACACCGGGGAGCTGTTTTTT
CATRGGRNTGELFF
>.|TRBJ2-7|TRBD2|TRBV2
TGTGCCAGCAGTGATCGGACTAGCGTGTACGAGCAGTACTTC
CASSDRTSVYEQYF
>.|TRBJ2-3|TRBD2|TRBV5-4
TGTGCCAGCAGCGAGGGACTAGCGGGGGGGCCTGAGAAAGATACGCAGTATTTT
CASSEGLAGGPEKDTQYF
>.|TRBJ2-5|.|TRBV21-1
TGTGCCAGCAGCAAGAATCAGGTTAAAGAGACCCAGTACTTC
CASSKNQVKETQYF
>.|TRBJ1-1|.|TRBV19
TGTGCCAGTAGTATAACGAGGAGGCAGTTCATGAACACTGAAGCTTTCTTT
CASSITRRQFMNTEAFF
>.|TRBJ2-2|TRBD2|TRBV7-7
TGTGCCAGCAGCCTCTTAGCGGGAGGGATCCTCGCCGGGGAGCTGTTTTTT
CASSLLAGGILAGELFF